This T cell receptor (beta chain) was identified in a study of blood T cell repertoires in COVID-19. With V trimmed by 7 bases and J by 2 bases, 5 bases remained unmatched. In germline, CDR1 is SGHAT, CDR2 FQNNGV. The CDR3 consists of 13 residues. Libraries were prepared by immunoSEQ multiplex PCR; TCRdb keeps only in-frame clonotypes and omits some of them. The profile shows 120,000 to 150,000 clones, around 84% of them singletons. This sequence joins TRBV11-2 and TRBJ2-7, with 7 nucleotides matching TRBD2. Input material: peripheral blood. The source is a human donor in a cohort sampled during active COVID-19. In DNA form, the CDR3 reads TGTGCCAGCACCCCTAGCGGCCCCTACGAGCAGTACTTC. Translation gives CASTPSGPYEQYF.